These T cell receptor beta chains were read from a single sample in a study of blood T cell repertoires in COVID-19. Repertoires were generated with immunoSEQ multiplex PCR, while TCRdb's copy carries only in-frame clones and drops some. This repertoire shows approximately 300,000 clones, 86% found once; its top ten account for around 1.5%. The sequencing sample was made of peripheral blood. These receptors were taken from a woman aged 45 to 65 with acute or convalescent COVID-19. The CDR3 runs from the conserved cysteine through the conserved F or W. The D gene is left open where the match is weak. Only part of the rows carry a size: once, few, many, or a class if the clone is expanded.

-	once	TRBV6-4	TRBJ2-1	TGTGCCAGCTTTTCTACTCGGGTCCCAGAGCCCTACAATGAGCAGTTCTTC	CASFSTRVPEPYNEQFF
-	once	TRBV5-1	TRBJ1-5	TGCGCCAGCAGGCTAGGCCCCAATCAGCCCCAGCATTTT	CASRLGPNQPQHF
TRBD1	-	TRBV9	TRBJ1-4	TGTGCCAGCAGCGCCGGGACAGCCATTGGAAAACTGTTTTTT	CASSAGTAIGKLFF
TRBD2	-	TRBV6-5	TRBJ2-3	TGTGCCAGCAGGCGGACTAGCGGGACAGATACGCAGTATTTT	CASRRTSGTDTQYF
TRBD2	-	TRBV7-2	TRBJ2-7	TGTGCCAGCGGGGTCGGGGAACTAGCGGGAGAGAAGCAGTACTTC	CASGVGELAGEKQYF
-	-	TRBV6-5	TRBJ1-2	TGTGCCAGCAGTCGGGGGGGTAACTATGGCTACACCTTC	CASSRGGNYGYTF
TRBD1	-	TRBV15	TRBJ1-1	TGTGCCACCAGCAGATTAGAGACAGGGGTCGCTGAAGCTTTCTTT	CATSRLETGVAEAFF
TRBD2	-	TRBV3-1/TRBV3-2	TRBJ2-7	TGTGCCAGCAGCCAAGATGGCGGGAGGGCACACGAGCAGTACTTC	CASSQDGGRAHEQYF
TRBD2	-	TRBV3-1/TRBV3-2	TRBJ2-2	TGTGCCAGCAGCCAAACCCCCGGGACTAGCTCATGGAACACCGGGGAGCTGTTTTTT	CASSQTPGTSSWNTGELFF
-	-	TRBV6-6	TRBJ1-4	TGTGCCAGCAAAGTGGGGGGGCATTGGACTAATGAAAAACTGTTTTTT	CASKVGGHWTNEKLFF
TRBD2	-	TRBV30	TRBJ2-7	TGTGCCTGGAGTGCACTAGCGGAAGGCTACGAGCAGTACTTC	CAWSALAEGYEQYF
TRBD1	-	TRBV2	TRBJ1-3	TGTGCCAGCAGTGAAGCGCAGCGGACAGGGGCATCTGGAAACACCATATATTTT	CASSEAQRTGASGNTIYF
-	once	TRBV7-8	TRBJ1-1	TGTGCCAGCAGCTTAGACCAGGGGAAGAACACTGAAGCTTTCTTT	CASSLDQGKNTEAFF
-	-	TRBV20-1	TRBJ2-1	TGCAGTGCTAGTTCATGGGAGGATGAGCAGTTCTTC	CSASSWEDEQFF
TRBD1	once	TRBV4-3	TRBJ1-1	TGCGCCAGCAGCCAAATTGCCGGGACAGGGAACACTGAAGCTTTCTTT	CASSQIAGTGNTEAFF
TRBD1	-	TRBV28	TRBJ1-4	TGTGCCAGCAGTGCCCCAGGGGGCGAAACTAATGAAAAACTGTTTTTT	CASSAPGGETNEKLFF
-	-	TRBV11-1	TRBJ2-7	TGTGCCAGCAGCTTAGCGCGGTACGAGCAGTACTTC	CASSLARYEQYF
-	-	TRBV7-3	TRBJ1-6	TGTGCCAGCAGCTTATTCGCTATCGATTCACCCCTCCACTTT	CASSLFAIDSPLHF
-	-	TRBV27	TRBJ1-2	TGTGCCACCCACCCGACCGGGGGGTTTTATGGCTACACCTTC	CATHPTGGFYGYTF
-	-	TRBV4-1	TRBJ2-7	TGCGCCAGCAGCCAAGATTGGAGGGACAGCTACGAGCAGTACTTC	CASSQDWRDSYEQYF